These T cell receptor beta chains were read from a single sample in a study of blood T cell repertoires in COVID-19. The method was immunoSEQ multiplex PCR; TCRdb's version includes in-frame clones alone and lacks a portion of them. The sample holds hundreds of thousands of clones, roughly 88% seen once. The sequencing sample was made of peripheral blood. The receptors here all came from a woman aged 30 to 39 with active or convalescent COVID-19. The CDR3 runs from the conserved cysteine through the conserved F or W. A D gene is named only where the DNA matches it firmly. Some rows have no size entry. The others give once, few or many, or a class for an expanded clone.

TRBD2,TRBV7-2,TRBJ2-1,-,CASSLATSGRYNEQFF,TGTGCCAGCAGCTTAGCGACTAGCGGGAGATACAATGAGCAGTTCTTC
-,TRBV6-1,TRBJ1-1,-,CASSDRKHTEAFF,TGTGCCAGCAGTGACAGGAAACACACTGAAGCTTTCTTT
-,TRBV4-1,TRBJ1-2,few,CASSQEIPGTYGYTF,TGCGCCAGCAGCCAAGAAATACCGGGAACCTATGGCTACACCTTC
-,TRBV5-1,TRBJ1-3,once,CASSSSPVDKNTIYF,TGCGCCAGCAGCTCCTCCCCAGTAGACAAAAACACCATATATTTT
TRBD2,TRBV10-3,TRBJ2-7,-,CAISDPGLAGAEQYF,TGTGCCATCAGTGATCCGGGACTAGCGGGTGCTGAGCAGTACTTC
-,TRBV18,TRBJ1-3,-,CASSPWRQDGNTIYF,TGTGCCAGCTCACCATGGAGGCAGGATGGAAACACCATATATTTT
TRBD2,TRBV19,TRBJ2-5,-,CASSSRLAGGYQETQYF,TGTGCCAGTAGTAGCCGACTAGCGGGGGGGTACCAAGAGACCCAGTACTTC
TRBD2,TRBV19,TRBJ2-1,-,CATGVPSGSPSYNEQFF,TGTGCCACTGGTGTACCCAGCGGGAGCCCATCCTACAATGAGCAGTTCTTC
TRBD1,TRBV5-6,TRBJ2-6,-,CASSFGTGFSGANVLTF,TGTGCCAGCAGCTTCGGGACAGGGTTCTCTGGGGCCAACGTCCTGACTTTC
TRBD1,TRBV7-9,TRBJ1-2,few,CASSRGQGPYGFTSGQGPYGYTF,TGTGCCAGCAGCAGGGGACAGGGCCCCTATGGCTTTACTTCCGGACAGGGCCCCTATGGCTACACCTTC
TRBD2,TRBV3-1/TRBV3-2,TRBJ2-3,-,CASSQATGTSGSTDTQYF,TGTGCCAGCAGCCAAGCCACCGGGACTAGCGGAAGCACAGATACGCAGTATTTT
-,TRBV29-1,TRBJ2-7,-,CSAGGGSPYEQYF,TGCAGCGCTGGGGGCGGGAGCCCCTACGAGCAGTACTTC
-,TRBV30,TRBJ2-1,once,CAWSVSRQGKFF,TGTGCCTGGAGTGTATCGAGGCAGGGAAAGTTCTTC
TRBD2,TRBV6-5,TRBJ2-7,-,CASSYVPSGFSYEQYF,TGTGCCAGCAGTTATGTACCTAGCGGGTTCTCCTACGAGCAGTACTTC
-,TRBV12-3/TRBV12-4,TRBJ1-1,-,CASSTGRFTEAFF,TGTGCCAGCAGCACAGGGCGGTTCACTGAAGCTTTCTTT
TRBD2,TRBV5-1,TRBJ2-3,-,CASSLSPSGSETDTQYF,TGCGCCAGCAGCTTGTCCCCAAGCGGGAGTGAGACAGATACGCAGTATTTT
-,TRBV2,TRBJ2-3,-,CASSDVRDTQYF,TGTGCCAGCAGTGATGTGCGGGATACGCAGTATTTT
TRBD1,TRBV7-8,TRBJ2-3,-,CASSLVWGQRITDTQYF,TGTGCCAGCAGCTTAGTGTGGGGACAGAGAATCACAGATACGCAGTATTTT
TRBD1,TRBV5-1,TRBJ2-1,-,CASSRGTGGFDPYNEQFF,TGCGCCAGCAGCCGGGGGACAGGGGGTTTCGACCCGTACAATGAGCAGTTCTTC
TRBD2,TRBV4-1,TRBJ2-5,few,CASSRGTSTETQYF,TGCGCCAGCAGCCGCGGGACTAGTACAGAGACCCAGTACTTC
-,TRBV11-2,TRBJ2-1,-,CASSHRQPSYNEQFF,TGTGCCAGCAGCCACAGGCAGCCCTCCTACAATGAGCAGTTCTTC
-,TRBV6-1,TRBJ1-1,-,CASSERRTARESEAFF,TGTGCCAGCAGTGAACGTAGGACAGCTAGAGAATCGGAAGCTTTCTTT
-,TRBV2,TRBJ2-5,-,CASNPSAGGGETQYF,TGTGCCAGCAATCCCTCCGCCGGCGGCGGGGAGACCCAGTACTTC
TRBD2,TRBV7-9,TRBJ2-5,-,CASSPGLAGATQYF,TGTGCCAGCAGCCCAGGACTAGCCGGTGCGACCCAGTACTTC
TRBD1,TRBV19,TRBJ2-5,once,CASSVSRGETQYF,TGTGCCAGTAGTGTTTCCAGGGGGGAGACCCAGTACTTC
-,TRBV28,TRBJ2-1,-,CASSTGQGSSYNEQFF,TGTGCCAGCTCAACAGGTCAGGGGAGCTCCTACAATGAGCAGTTCTTC
TRBD2,TRBV15,TRBJ2-2,-,CATSSDPAGGPTGELFF,TGTGCCACCAGCAGTGACCCAGCGGGAGGGCCGACCGGGGAGCTGTTTTTT
-,TRBV4-2,TRBJ2-7,-,CASSQDAGLSYEQYF,TGTGCCAGCAGCCAAGATGCGGGACTCTCCTACGAGCAGTACTTC
TRBD1,TRBV25-1,TRBJ2-1,-,CASSGRTGEYNEQFF,TGTGCCAGCAGTGGGAGAACAGGGGAATACAATGAGCAGTTCTTC
TRBD1,TRBV29-1,TRBJ1-1,-,CSVDRGNSEAFF,TGCAGCGTGGACAGGGGAAACTCTGAAGCTTTCTTT
-,TRBV27,TRBJ1-2,-,CASRQAGYYGYTF,TGTGCCAGCAGGCAGGCAGGTTACTATGGCTACACCTTC
-,TRBV19,TRBJ1-3,-,CASSQQISGNTIYF,TGTGCCAGTAGTCAACAGATCTCTGGAAACACCATATATTTT
TRBD2,TRBV5-1,TRBJ2-1,-,CASSRAGLAGVSGSYNEQFF,TGCGCCAGCAGCCGGGCCGGACTAGCGGGAGTAAGTGGTTCCTACAATGAGCAGTTCTTC
-,TRBV7-8,TRBJ2-3,-,CATTLRREIGDTQYF,TGTGCCACCACCCTCCGCCGGGAGATAGGAGATACGCAGTATTTT
-,TRBV10-1,TRBJ2-7,-,CASSLGRGEQYF,TGCGCCAGCAGTTTGGGGCGCGGCGAGCAGTACTTC
TRBD1,TRBV19,TRBJ1-6,-,CASSTQGVDHSPLHF,TGTGCCAGTAGTACCCAGGGGGTTGACCATTCACCCCTCCACTTT
-,TRBV3-1/TRBV3-2,TRBJ1-6,once,CASSQDSDRSPLHF,TGTGCCAGCAGCCAAGATAGTGACAGATCACCCCTCCACTTT